This T cell receptor beta chain was obtained from a study of sequential checkpoint blockade in melanoma. Profiled with immunoSEQ multiplex PCR; TCRdb holds only in-frame clones, not every one. Among about 21,000 clones listed, more than 70% were seen once. Treatment: randomized to nivolumab then ipilimumab (arm A) or the reverse (arm B). This specimen consisted of CD8+ T cells sorted from blood (inferred from file names), obtained from a patient given nivolumab and ipilimumab in sequence. This TCR was sampled from a human donor with melanoma.

For the CDR3, the DNA is TGTGCCAGCAGGATACAGGGGGACGCTTTCAACGAGCAGTACTTC. This codes for CASRIQGDAFNEQYF. This chain joins TRBV2 and TRBJ2-7; 8 bases are a match to TRBD1. After removal of 6 bases from V and 5 bases from J, the junction contained 12 bases not matched to a gene. The CDR3 sequence is 15 residues long. The germline CDR1 and CDR2 sequences are SNHLY and FYNNEI. The full variable domain, in which reference TRBV2 and TRBJ2-7 provide the parts outside the CDR3, is EPEVTQTPSHQVTQMGQEVILRCVPISNHLYFYWYRQILGQKVEFLVSFYNNEISEKSEIFDDQFSVERPDGSNFTLKIRSTKLEDSAMYFCASRIQGDAFNEQYFGPGTRLTVT.